This T cell receptor beta chain came from a study of cytomegalovirus exposure and HLA in healthy donors. Primers for the PCR totalled 60 Vbeta and 13 Jbeta. Generated by immunoSEQ multiplex PCR, the TCRdb table keeps only in-frame clones and is missing some. The sample gives 70,000 to 95,000 clones, 78% of which show up once; 1.6% is in the top ten. Concerning this clone itself: Antigen: not known.

Findings and caveats of the study: In a later analysis, donors in an Asian-associated ancestry cluster reportedly had fewer N-insertions in productive TCRs than the cohort mean.

Material for sequencing was PBMCs. This TCR came from a man aged 40-50 years in good health and CMV-seronegative.

DNA for the CDR3: TGTGCCAGCAGTGAAGCGCGACTAGCGGGAAGACTCTACGAGCAGTACTTC. Protein: CASSEARLAGRLYEQYF. The V gene is TRBV6-1, the J gene TRBJ2-7; TRBD2 aligns across 11 bases. The CDR3 runs 17 residues. V was pared by 0 bases and J by 3 bases, with 7 bases of the junction left unmatched. CDR1 is MNHNS and CDR2 is SASEGT in the germline V gene.